The subject of this entry is one T cell receptor beta chain. Its target is not known. This specimen belongs to a study of shared clonotypes between healthy human individuals. Study details: With ages of 18 to 49, the donors were a couple of women and three men.

General study results and limits: The study found roughly 5% of naive CD4 clonotypes shared across several donors.

The CDR3 length is 11 residues. V lost 4 bases to trimming and J lost 6 bases, with 6 bases between them. Looked up from germline, CDR1 is SQVTM and CDR2 is ANQGSEA. Researchers divided each subset's genomic DNA evenly across several immunoSEQ plates. Assay used: immunoSEQ multiplex PCR; TCRdb lists only in-frame clones, some missing. The sample records around 720,000 clones, roughly 72% being singletons. The sequence came from a woman aged 30 to 39 in good health. Sequences were obtained from memory CD4+ T cells sorted from blood. The subset is: CD45RA-negative fraction. V is TRBV29-1 and J is TRBJ2-2; D unresolved. The CDR3 loop reads CSVAKSGELFF. CDR3 DNA sequence: TGCAGCGTTGCGAAATCCGGGGAGCTGTTTTTT.